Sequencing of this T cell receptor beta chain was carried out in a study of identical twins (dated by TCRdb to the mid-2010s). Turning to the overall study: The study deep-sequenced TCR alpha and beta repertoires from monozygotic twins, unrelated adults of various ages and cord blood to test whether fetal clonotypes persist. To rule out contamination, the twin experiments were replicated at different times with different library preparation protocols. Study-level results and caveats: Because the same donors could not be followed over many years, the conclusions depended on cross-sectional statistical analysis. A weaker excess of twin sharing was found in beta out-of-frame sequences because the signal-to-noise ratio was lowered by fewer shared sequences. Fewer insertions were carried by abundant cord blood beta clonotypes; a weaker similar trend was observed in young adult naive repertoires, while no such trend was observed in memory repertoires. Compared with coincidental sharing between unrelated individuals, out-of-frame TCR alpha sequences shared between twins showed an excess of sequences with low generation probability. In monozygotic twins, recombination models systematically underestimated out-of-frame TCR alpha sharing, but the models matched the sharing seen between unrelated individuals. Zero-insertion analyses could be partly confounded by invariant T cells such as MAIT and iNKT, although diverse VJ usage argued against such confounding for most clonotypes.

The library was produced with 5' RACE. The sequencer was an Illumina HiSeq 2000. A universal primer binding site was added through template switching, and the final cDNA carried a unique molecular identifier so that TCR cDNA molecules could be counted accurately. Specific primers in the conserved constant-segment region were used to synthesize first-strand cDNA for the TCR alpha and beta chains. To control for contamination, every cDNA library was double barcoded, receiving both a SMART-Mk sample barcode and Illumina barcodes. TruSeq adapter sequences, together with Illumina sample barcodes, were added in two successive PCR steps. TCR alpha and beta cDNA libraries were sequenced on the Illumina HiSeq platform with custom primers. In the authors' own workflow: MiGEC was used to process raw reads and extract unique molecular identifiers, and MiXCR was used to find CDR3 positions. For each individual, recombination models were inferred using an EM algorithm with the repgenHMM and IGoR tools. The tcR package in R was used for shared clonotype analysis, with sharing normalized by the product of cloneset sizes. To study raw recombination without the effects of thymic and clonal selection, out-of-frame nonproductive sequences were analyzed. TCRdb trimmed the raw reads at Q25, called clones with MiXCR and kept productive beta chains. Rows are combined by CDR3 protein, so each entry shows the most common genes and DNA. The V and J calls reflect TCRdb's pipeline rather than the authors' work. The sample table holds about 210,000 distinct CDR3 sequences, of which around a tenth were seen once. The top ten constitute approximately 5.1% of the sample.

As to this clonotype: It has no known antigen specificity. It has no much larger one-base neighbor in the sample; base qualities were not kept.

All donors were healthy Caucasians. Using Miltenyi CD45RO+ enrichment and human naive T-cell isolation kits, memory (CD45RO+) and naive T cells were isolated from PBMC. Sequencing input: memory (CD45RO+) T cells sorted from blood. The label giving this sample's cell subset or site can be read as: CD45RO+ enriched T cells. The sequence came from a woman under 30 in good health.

The CDR3 corresponds to CASSFSGGRGTDTQYF. The DNA reads as follows: TGTGCCAGCAGCTTCAGCGGGGGGCGGGGAACAGATACGCAGTATTTT. The chain joins TRBV7-3 to TRBJ2-3, and 9 junctional nucleotides match TRBD2. From the cysteine through the phenylalanine, the CDR3 covers 16 amino acids. This entry keeps only the CDR3 DNA: 48 bases, framed from base 1. CDR1 and CDR2, looked up from the germline V gene, are SGHTA and FQGTGA. Unmatched junction bases come to 7, with V trimmed by 3 bases and J by 3 bases.